Included here is one TCR beta chain sequence, with context. Template material for amplifying TCR beta CDR3 regions consisted of RNA transcripts. First-round RT-PCR with HTBI primers amplified the TCR CDR3 region. A single record per CDR3 protein comes from TCRdb applying MiXCR to the multiplex PCR reads. The sample lists over 500,000 distinct CDR3 sequences; around 43% were seen once. The data were taken from a study of T cells in Graves' hyperthyroidism and ophthalmopathy. The V gene's germline CDR1 is DFQATT and CDR2 SNEGSKA (reference sequence). CDR3 size: 14 residues. The V end was cut by 6 bases, the J end by 2 bases, with 17 bases between.

The specimen sequenced was peripheral blood or thyroid tissue (not recorded which). This TCR was recovered from an adult woman with Graves' disease, either hyperthyroidism or ophthalmopathy (not recorded which). The chain uses TRBV20-1 and TRBJ2-7, with D possibly matching TRBD2 (6 bases). The CDR3 DNA sequence: TGCAGTGCCCCTTGTGTCGGGGGAACCTACGAGCAGTACTTC. This encodes CSAPCVGGTYEQYF.